The clone carrying this T cell receptor beta chain was detected once. CDR3 length equals 15 residues. The germline V gene encodes CDR1 SGHRS and CDR2 YFSETQ. The germline V and J ends were trimmed by 0 bases and 0 bases, with 9 bases remaining between them. The table came from immunoSEQ multiplex PCR; TCRdb's copy has only in-frame clones and leaves some out. The profile shows about 82,000 clones, around 94% of them singletons. The data belong to a study of control samples from healthy donors and cancer patients. The sequence was obtained from a woman aged 18 to 35 in good health. The chain joins TRBV5-1 to TRBJ1-1, with D hard to call. The sequencing input was blood. The CDR3: CASSLEVPVNTEAFF. Here the CDR3 DNA reads TGCGCCAGCAGCTTGGAAGTCCCGGTGAACACTGAAGCTTTCTTT.